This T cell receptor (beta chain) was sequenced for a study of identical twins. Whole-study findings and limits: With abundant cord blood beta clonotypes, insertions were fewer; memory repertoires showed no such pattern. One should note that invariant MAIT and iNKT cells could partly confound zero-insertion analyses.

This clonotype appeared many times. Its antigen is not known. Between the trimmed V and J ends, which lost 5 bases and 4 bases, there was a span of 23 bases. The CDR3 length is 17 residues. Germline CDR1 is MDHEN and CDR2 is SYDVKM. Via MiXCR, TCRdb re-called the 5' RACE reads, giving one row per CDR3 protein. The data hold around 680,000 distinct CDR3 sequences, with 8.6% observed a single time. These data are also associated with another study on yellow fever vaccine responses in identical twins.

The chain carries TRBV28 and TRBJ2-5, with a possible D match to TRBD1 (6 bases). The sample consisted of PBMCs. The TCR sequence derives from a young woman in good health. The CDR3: CASSDPGHPQGSETQYF. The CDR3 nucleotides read TGTGCCAGCAGTGATCCGGGACACCCACAGGGCTCAGAGACCCAGTACTTC.